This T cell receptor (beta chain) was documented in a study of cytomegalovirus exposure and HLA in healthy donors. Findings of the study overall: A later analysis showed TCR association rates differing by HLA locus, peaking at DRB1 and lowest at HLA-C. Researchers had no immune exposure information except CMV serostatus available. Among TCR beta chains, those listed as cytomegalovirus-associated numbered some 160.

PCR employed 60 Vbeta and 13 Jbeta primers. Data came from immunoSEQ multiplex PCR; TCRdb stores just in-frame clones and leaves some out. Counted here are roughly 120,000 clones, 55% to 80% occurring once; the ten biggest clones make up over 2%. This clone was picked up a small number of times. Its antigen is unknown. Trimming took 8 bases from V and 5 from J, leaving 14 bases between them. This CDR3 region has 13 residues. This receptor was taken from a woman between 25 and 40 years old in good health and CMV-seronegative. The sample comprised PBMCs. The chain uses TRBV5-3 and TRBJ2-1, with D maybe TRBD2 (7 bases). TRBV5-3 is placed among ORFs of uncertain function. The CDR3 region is CASVGGGDNEQFF. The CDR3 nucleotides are TGTGCCAGCGTAGGGGGAGGGGACAATGAGCAGTTCTTC.